The 19 T cell receptor beta chains below all came from one sample that was sequenced in a study of blood T cell repertoires in COVID-19. Data came from immunoSEQ multiplex PCR; TCRdb stores just in-frame clones and leaves some out. The table includes around 120,000 clones, 80% to 90% detected once. The sequencing input was peripheral blood. The receptors were gathered from a woman in her seventies with acute or convalescent COVID-19.

This chain connects TRBV5-1 to TRBJ2-2; D remains unclear. The CDR3 has 17 residues. V lost 2 bases, J lost 4 bases, and 18 bases lay in between. Germline V CDR1 and CDR2: SGHRS, YFSETQ. CDR3 protein: CASSLRAYGASTGELFF. As DNA, the CDR3 is TGCGCCAGCAGCTTAAGAGCGTACGGTGCTAGCACCGGGGAGCTGTTTTTT.

This clone has just a few counts. The CDR3 DNA sequence: TGTGCCAGCAGCCAAGGACAGGGTAGCAATCAGCCCCAGCATTTT. Translating it yields CASSQGQGSNQPQHF. V gene TRBV4-2 combines with J gene TRBJ1-5; TRBD1 matches at 7 bases. J gave up 0 bases and V 1 base, and 0 bases lay outside the gene matches. CDR1 is LGHNA and CDR2 is YNFKEQ in the germline V gene. The CDR3 has 15 residues.

This chain uses TRBV5-1 with TRBJ1-5, with a weak D call TRBD1 (6 bases). Germline CDR1 is SGHRS and CDR2 is YFSETQ. CDR3 length: 14 amino acids. Trimming cost V 2 bases and J 9 bases, with 15 bases left between them. In DNA form, the CDR3 reads TGCGCCAGCAGCTTAGAGACAGGTACGTCGCCCCAGCATTTT. Translating it yields CASSLETGTSPQHF. Full variable domain (rest looked up from reference TRBV5-1 and TRBJ1-5): KAGVTQTPRYLIKTRGQQVTLSCSPISGHRSVSWYQQTPGQGLQFLFEYFSETQRNKGNFPGRFSGRQFSNSRSEMNVSTLELGDSALYLCASSLETGTSPQHFGDGTRLSIL.

The chain uses TRBV3-1 (or the pseudogene TRBV3-2) and TRBJ2-2, with D hard to call. Germline loops: CDR1 LGHDT, CDR2 YNNKEL (reference sequence). V lost 4 bases and J 0 bases, leaving 9 bases between the germline ends. CDR3 size: 15 residues. CDR3 protein: CASSLLTSNTGELFF. The CDR3 DNA sequence: TGTGCCAGCAGCCTCTTGACATCGAACACCGGGGAGCTGTTTTTT.

The chain couples TRBV30 to TRBJ1-3, with TRBD1 as a possible D gene (6 bases). CDR3 size: 13 residues. CDR1 and CDR2 (germline): GTSNPN, SVGIG (reference sequence). V lost 5 bases and J 0 bases, leaving 8 bases between the germline ends. Here the CDR3 DNA reads TGTGCCTGGGGGGGCAACTCTGGAAACACCATATATTTT. Translated: CAWGGNSGNTIYF.

This chain connects TRBV18 to TRBJ1-5; no firm D call. The germline V gene encodes CDR1 KGHSH and CDR2 LQKENI. CDR3 length: 15 amino acids. The germline V and J ends were trimmed by 1 base and 0 bases, with 7 bases remaining between them. This CDR3 is CASSPLEYSNQPQHF. The CDR3 DNA is TGTGCCAGCTCACCACTAGAATATAGCAATCAGCCCCAGCATTTT.

This rearrangement joins TRBV5-1 to TRBJ2-6, with D possibly matching TRBD1 (6 bases). The germline CDR1 and CDR2 sequences are SGHRS and YFSETQ. The CDR3 runs 18 residues. V was cut by 0 bases and J by 0 bases, with 13 bases left in between. CDR3 bases: TGCGCCAGCAGCTTGGGGCAGGGGACGACCTCTGGGGCCAACGTCCTGACTTTC. Its translation is CASSLGQGTTSGANVLTF.

The table lists this clone with a few counts. The rearrangement uses TRBV28 and TRBJ1-1, with D possibly TRBD1 on 5 matching bases. Germline V lookup: CDR1 MDHEN, CDR2 SYDVKM. The V end lost 5 bases, the J end lost 5 bases, and 18 bases lay between the germline ends. The CDR3 has 15 amino acids. Here the CDR3 reads CASSPSYAGGTEAFF. Written as DNA, the CDR3 is TGTGCCAGCAGTCCCTCTTACGCCGGGGGGACTGAAGCTTTCTTT.

This chain links TRBV9 with TRBJ2-7, with 9 positions matching TRBD2. CDR1 SGDLS and CDR2 YYNGEE come from the germline V gene. Trimming at V came to 2 bases and at J to 5 bases, leaving 11 bases not matched to a gene. The CDR3 has 16 residues. DNA for the CDR3: TGTGCCAGCAGCGTTAGCGGGGGTGGATGGGGGGACGAGCAGTACTTC. Translation gives CASSVSGGGWGDEQYF.

CDR3 sequence: CASSTASPNQPQHF. As DNA, the CDR3 is TGTGCCAGCAGTACAGCCTCCCCCAATCAGCCCCAGCATTTT. This rearrangement joins TRBV27 to TRBJ1-5; D ambiguous. Trimming removed 5 bases from V and 3 bases from J, with 11 bases in between. This CDR3 is built from 14 residues. Germline lookup yields CDR1 MNHEY and CDR2 SMNVEV (reference sequence).

The CDR3 sequence: CASSLSGDFNEQYF. In DNA form, the CDR3 reads TGTGCCAGCAGCTTGTCGGGGGATTTTAACGAGCAGTACTTC. The chain recombines TRBV5-4 with TRBJ2-7; tentative D call: TRBD2 (6 bases). Germline-derived CDR1 and CDR2 are SGHNT and YYREEE (reference sequence). Between the trimmed V and J ends, which lost 1 base and 5 bases, there was a span of 13 bases. The CDR3 extends over 14 amino acids.

The chain carries TRBV28 and TRBJ1-6; D might be TRBD1 (6 bases). V was cut by 3 bases and J by 10 bases, with 13 bases left in between. The germline V gene has CDR1 MDHEN and CDR2 SYDVKM. The CDR3 consists of 14 residues. DNA of the CDR3: TGTGCCAGCAGTTTCTGGCAGGGGCGATCACCCCTCCACTTT. Amino acids: CASSFWQGRSPLHF. The complete variable domain, with remaining parts taken from reference TRBV28 and TRBJ1-6, reads DVKVTQSSRYLVKRTGEKVFLECVQDMDHENMFWYRQDPGLGLRLIYFSYDVKMKEKGDIPEGYSVSREKKERFSLILESASTNQTSMYLCASSFWQGRSPLHFGNGTRLTVT.

V is TRBV5-1 and J is TRBJ2-3; D unresolved. Trimming left V 0 bases short and J 0 bases short, with 8 bases between. CDR3 size: 15 residues. From germline, CDR1 is SGHRS and CDR2 YFSETQ. The CDR3: CASSLAFTSTDTQYF. The CDR3 DNA is TGCGCCAGCAGCTTGGCCTTTACTAGCACAGATACGCAGTATTTT.

The chain has TRBV10-3 and TRBJ2-3; D is perhaps TRBD2 (6 bases). The V and J ends lost 0 bases and 0 bases respectively, with 10 bases between them. This CDR3 is built from 16 residues. The germline gives CDR1 ENHRY, CDR2 SYGVKD. As DNA, the CDR3 is TGTGCCATCAGTGAGTCGGGAGGAACCAGCACAGATACGCAGTATTTT. Protein sequence: CAISESGGTSTDTQYF.

The genes are TRBV24-1 and TRBJ2-2; 8 bases line up with TRBD1. Germline trimming cut 8 bases from V and 4 bases from J; bases unmatched to any gene: 2. The CDR3 is 13 amino acids. Looked up from germline, CDR1 is KGHDR and CDR2 is SFDVKD. The CDR3 nucleotides read TGTGCCACCACGGACAGGGCCACCGGGGAGCTGTTTTTT. It specifies CATTDRATGELFF.

This clone was recorded a few times. J is TRBJ1-6 and V is TRBV6-1; 9 bases map to TRBD1. The V gene's germline CDR1 is MNHNS and CDR2 SASEGT. Losses at the gene ends were 4 bases for V and 2 bases for J; bases not matched to a gene: 3. The CDR3 is made up of 16 amino acids. The CDR3 DNA follows: TGTGCCAGCAGTGGAACAGGGGGCACCTATAATTCACCCCTCCACTTT. Translating it yields CASSGTGGTYNSPLHF.

This clone is a singleton in its sample. V and J are TRBV6-5 and TRBJ1-2, with a possible D match to TRBD1 (5 bases). V shed 7 bases and J shed 5 bases, with 17 bases lying between them. Germline CDR1 is MNHEY and CDR2 is SVGAGI. The CDR3 loop spans 14 amino acids. The DNA of the CDR3 is TGTGCCAGCACACCCCAGAGTGGGGCTTATGGCTACACCTTC. It yields the protein CASTPQSGAYGYTF.

V usage is TRBV21-1 and J usage is TRBJ2-1; TRBD2 is the table's D call, not checked against the DNA. TRBV21-1 is a known pseudogene. The CDR3 consists of 16 residues. Here the CDR3 DNA reads TGTGCCAGCAGCAAAGTGAGGGAATCGCGGGGGGCCGGGCAGTTCTTC. It encodes CASSKVRESRGAGQFF.

The gene calls are TRBV5-1 and TRBJ1-1, with a tentative D call TRBD1 (5 bases). From germline, CDR1 is SGHRS and CDR2 YFSETQ. V shed 4 bases and J shed 6 bases, with 13 bases lying between them. The CDR3 is 13 amino acids. The CDR3 reads CASSGAGDAEAFF. The CDR3 coding sequence is TGCGCCAGCAGCGGGGCCGGAGATGCTGAAGCTTTCTTT.